This is a list of T cell receptor beta chains from one sample in a study of T-cell memory formation after mild COVID-19. Via MiXCR, TCRdb re-called the 5' RACE reads, giving one row per CDR3 protein. The top ten clones hold roughly 21% of a sample with around 390,000 distinct CDR3 sequences, about 16% of them seen once. Sequenced sample: PBMCs or a T cell subset sorted from them (not recorded which). Every receptor here comes from a man aged 18 to 30 who had mild COVID-19 (a few samples of this study predate the infection). Cell type and time point are not known. The CDR3 runs from the conserved cysteine through the conserved F or W. A D gene is named only where the DNA matches it firmly. Clone sizes are given selectively: once, few, many, or a class where the clone is expanded.

cdr3_length: 16; d_call: -; v_call: TRBV7-2; clone_size: -; j_call: TRBJ2-1; cdr3_aa: CASSSPRLENYNEQFF; cdr3_nt: TGTGCCAGCAGCTCCCCCCGACTAGAGAACTACAATGAGCAGTTCTTC
cdr3_length: 11; d_call: TRBD1; v_call: TRBV5-1; clone_size: -; j_call: TRBJ2-3; cdr3_aa: CASKGASTQYF; cdr3_nt: TGCGCCAGCAAGGGGGCTTCTACGCAGTATTTT
cdr3_length: 13; d_call: -; v_call: TRBV5-6; clone_size: -; j_call: TRBJ1-2; cdr3_aa: CASSLNLGYGYTF; cdr3_nt: TGTGCCAGCAGCTTAAACTTGGGGTATGGCTACACCTTC
cdr3_length: 13; d_call: -; v_call: TRBV12-3/TRBV12-4; clone_size: few; j_call: TRBJ2-5; cdr3_aa: CASSLAEAETQYF; cdr3_nt: TGTGCCAGCAGTTTAGCCGAGGCAGAGACCCAGTACTTC
cdr3_length: 13; d_call: -; v_call: TRBV12-5; clone_size: -; j_call: TRBJ2-1; cdr3_aa: CASGLGLGNEQFF; cdr3_nt: TGTGCTAGTGGTTTGGGATTAGGGAATGAGCAGTTCTTC
cdr3_length: 14; d_call: -; v_call: TRBV7-8; clone_size: few; j_call: TRBJ2-5; cdr3_aa: CASTLLGDEETQYF; cdr3_nt: TGTGCCAGCACCCTACTCGGGGACGAAGAGACCCAGTACTTC
cdr3_length: 12; d_call: -; v_call: TRBV6-1; clone_size: -; j_call: TRBJ1-1; cdr3_aa: CASSEFALEDFF; cdr3_nt: TGTGCCAGCAGTGAATTTGCACTTGAAGATTTCTTT
cdr3_length: 14; d_call: -; v_call: TRBV7-3; clone_size: -; j_call: TRBJ1-5; cdr3_aa: CASSFQEGGQPQHF; cdr3_nt: TGTGCCAGCAGCTTCCAGGAGGGTGGTCAGCCCCAGCATTTT
cdr3_length: 14; d_call: -; v_call: TRBV24-1; clone_size: few; j_call: TRBJ2-4; cdr3_aa: CATSDPLDLYIQYF; cdr3_nt: TGTGCCACCAGTGATCCCTTAGACTTATACATTCAGTACTTC
cdr3_length: 15; d_call: -; v_call: TRBV27; clone_size: -; j_call: TRBJ2-3; cdr3_aa: CASSLVGGPTDTQYF; cdr3_nt: TGTGCCAGCAGTTTGGTGGGGGGGCCGACAGATACGCAGTATTTT
cdr3_length: 16; d_call: -; v_call: TRBV5-1; clone_size: few; j_call: TRBJ1-1; cdr3_aa: CASSLLPENMNTEAFF; cdr3_nt: TGCGCCAGCAGCTTGCTCCCAGAGAACATGAACACTGAAGCTTTCTTT
cdr3_length: 14; d_call: TRBD1; v_call: TRBV7-2; clone_size: -; j_call: TRBJ2-1; cdr3_aa: CASSRGQGHNEQFF; cdr3_nt: TGTGCCAGCAGCCGCGGACAGGGCCACAATGAGCAGTTCTTC
cdr3_length: 16; d_call: TRBD2; v_call: TRBV12-3/TRBV12-4; clone_size: -; j_call: TRBJ2-3; cdr3_aa: CASSFWTSGGADTQYF; cdr3_nt: TGTGCCAGCAGTTTTTGGACTAGCGGGGGGGCAGATACGCAGTATTTT
cdr3_length: 16; d_call: -; v_call: TRBV7-3; clone_size: few; j_call: TRBJ2-1; cdr3_aa: CASSQTNGGSYNEQFF; cdr3_nt: TGTGCCAGCAGCCAGACCAACGGAGGATCCTACAATGAGCAGTTCTTC
cdr3_length: 15; d_call: -; v_call: TRBV2; clone_size: -; j_call: TRBJ2-2; cdr3_aa: CASTPDSPGTGELFF; cdr3_nt: TGTGCCAGCACCCCAGATTCCCCGGGGACCGGGGAGCTGTTTTTT
cdr3_length: 16; d_call: -; v_call: TRBV12-3/TRBV12-4; clone_size: few; j_call: TRBJ2-3; cdr3_aa: CASSYPTGRSGDTQYF; cdr3_nt: TGTGCCAGCAGTTATCCGACAGGGAGGTCGGGAGATACGCAGTATTTT
cdr3_length: 17; d_call: TRBD1; v_call: TRBV28; clone_size: few; j_call: TRBJ1-4; cdr3_aa: CASSPYRGRRTNEKLFF; cdr3_nt: TGTGCCAGCAGTCCGTACAGGGGGCGTCGCACTAATGAAAAACTGTTTTTT
cdr3_length: 15; d_call: -; v_call: TRBV23-1; clone_size: -; j_call: TRBJ1-5; cdr3_aa: CASSQSRRGNQPQHF; cdr3_nt: TGCGCCAGCAGTCAATCGCGGAGGGGGAATCAGCCCCAGCATTTT
cdr3_length: 14; d_call: TRBD1; v_call: TRBV27; clone_size: few; j_call: TRBJ1-1; cdr3_aa: CASSPTGGWTEAFF; cdr3_nt: TGTGCCAGCAGTCCCACAGGGGGATGGACTGAAGCTTTCTTT
cdr3_length: 15; d_call: TRBD2; v_call: TRBV6-6; clone_size: -; j_call: TRBJ2-1; cdr3_aa: CASSTLAGGPNEQFF; cdr3_nt: TGTGCCAGCAGTACACTAGCGGGGGGGCCCAATGAGCAGTTCTTC
cdr3_length: 12; d_call: -; v_call: TRBV6-2/TRBV6-3; clone_size: few; j_call: TRBJ1-2; cdr3_aa: CASSSRDLMYTF; cdr3_nt: TGTGCCAGCAGTTCCCGCGACTTGATGTACACCTTC
cdr3_length: 13; d_call: -; v_call: TRBV20-1; clone_size: -; j_call: TRBJ1-2; cdr3_aa: CSASRIAFYGYTF; cdr3_nt: TGCAGTGCTAGTAGGATCGCCTTCTATGGCTACACCTTC
cdr3_length: 12; d_call: -; v_call: TRBV6-5; clone_size: -; j_call: TRBJ1-6; cdr3_aa: CASSIPGAPLHF; cdr3_nt: TGTGCCAGCAGTATCCCAGGGGCACCCCTCCACTTT
cdr3_length: 12; d_call: -; v_call: TRBV10-3; clone_size: many; j_call: TRBJ2-1; cdr3_aa: CAISGDIFEQFF; cdr3_nt: TGTGCCATCAGTGGGGACATCTTTGAGCAGTTCTTC
cdr3_length: 15; d_call: -; v_call: TRBV7-2; clone_size: few; j_call: TRBJ2-7; cdr3_aa: CASSLAHGASYEQYF; cdr3_nt: TGTGCCAGCAGCTTAGCCCATGGAGCTTCCTACGAGCAGTACTTC
cdr3_length: 19; d_call: TRBD1; v_call: TRBV27; clone_size: few; j_call: TRBJ1-4; cdr3_aa: CASSRRGPGQGATNEKLFF; cdr3_nt: TGTGCCAGCTCCCGCCGTGGTCCGGGACAGGGGGCGACTAATGAAAAACTGTTTTTT
cdr3_length: 16; d_call: TRBD1; v_call: TRBV24-1; clone_size: -; j_call: TRBJ2-1; cdr3_aa: CATSDFDRGFYNEQFF; cdr3_nt: TGTGCCACCAGTGATTTCGACAGGGGGTTTTACAATGAGCAGTTCTTC
cdr3_length: 15; d_call: -; v_call: TRBV5-1; clone_size: many; j_call: TRBJ2-5; cdr3_aa: CASSLILATQETQYF; cdr3_nt: TGCGCCAGCAGCTTGATCTTGGCAACTCAAGAGACCCAGTACTTC
cdr3_length: 16; d_call: -; v_call: TRBV27; clone_size: -; j_call: TRBJ1-5; cdr3_aa: CASSPRAILVDQPQHF; cdr3_nt: TGTGCCAGCAGTCCCCGGGCGATTCTGGTGGACCAGCCCCAGCATTTT
cdr3_length: 12; d_call: -; v_call: TRBV6-6; clone_size: -; j_call: TRBJ2-5; cdr3_aa: CASSYGEGGKYF; cdr3_nt: TGTGCCAGCAGTTATGGAGAAGGCGGCAAGTACTTC
cdr3_length: 16; d_call: -; v_call: TRBV4-1; clone_size: -; j_call: TRBJ2-7; cdr3_aa: CASSQVGHSGAYEQYF; cdr3_nt: TGCGCCAGCAGCCAAGTGGGACACAGTGGGGCCTACGAGCAGTACTTC
cdr3_length: 14; d_call: -; v_call: TRBV18; clone_size: few; j_call: TRBJ2-2; cdr3_aa: CASSPGTYTGELFF; cdr3_nt: TGTGCCAGCTCACCAGGCACTTACACCGGGGAGCTGTTTTTT
cdr3_length: 13; d_call: TRBD1; v_call: TRBV5-1; clone_size: few; j_call: TRBJ2-1; cdr3_aa: CASSSTGTDEQFF; cdr3_nt: TGCGCCAGCAGCTCTACCGGGACAGATGAGCAGTTCTTC
cdr3_length: 17; d_call: -; v_call: TRBV7-9; clone_size: many; j_call: TRBJ2-2; cdr3_aa: CASRNWVGRHNTGELFF; cdr3_nt: TGTGCCAGCCGAAATTGGGTCGGGCGTCACAACACCGGGGAGCTGTTTTTT
cdr3_length: 13; d_call: -; v_call: TRBV7-9; clone_size: few; j_call: TRBJ2-5; cdr3_aa: CASSGTGGETQYF; cdr3_nt: TGTGCCAGCAGCGGTACAGGTGGTGAGACCCAGTACTTC
cdr3_length: 16; d_call: TRBD2; v_call: TRBV7-2; clone_size: many; j_call: TRBJ2-5; cdr3_aa: CASSLLAGGAGETQYF; cdr3_nt: TGTGCCAGCAGCTTACTCGCGGGGGGGGCCGGAGAGACCCAGTACTTC
cdr3_length: 15; d_call: -; v_call: TRBV7-3; clone_size: -; j_call: TRBJ1-2; cdr3_aa: CASSFDPEGGYGYTF; cdr3_nt: TGTGCCAGCAGCTTTGACCCGGAGGGGGGGTATGGCTACACCTTC
cdr3_length: 13; d_call: -; v_call: TRBV28; clone_size: few; j_call: TRBJ1-5; cdr3_aa: CASSGNGGQPQHF; cdr3_nt: TGTGCCAGCAGCGGTAATGGGGGTCAGCCCCAGCATTTT
cdr3_length: 13; d_call: -; v_call: TRBV12-3/TRBV12-4; clone_size: many; j_call: TRBJ1-1; cdr3_aa: CASSLMWVAEAFF; cdr3_nt: TGTGCCAGCAGTTTAATGTGGGTAGCTGAAGCTTTCTTT
cdr3_length: 12; d_call: -; v_call: TRBV11-2; clone_size: many; j_call: TRBJ2-5; cdr3_aa: CASIQGAGAQYF; cdr3_nt: TGTGCCAGCATTCAAGGGGCTGGGGCCCAGTACTTC
cdr3_length: 13; d_call: TRBD2; v_call: TRBV6-5; clone_size: -; j_call: TRBJ2-2; cdr3_aa: CASSRLATGELFF; cdr3_nt: TGTGCCAGCAGTCGACTAGCAACCGGGGAGCTGTTTTTT
cdr3_length: 12; d_call: -; v_call: TRBV12-3/TRBV12-4; clone_size: -; j_call: TRBJ1-4; cdr3_aa: CASSFSFEKLFF; cdr3_nt: TGTGCCAGCAGTTTTTCTTTCGAAAAACTGTTTTTT
cdr3_length: 17; d_call: -; v_call: TRBV7-9; clone_size: few; j_call: TRBJ2-1; cdr3_aa: CASSLAPRPGAYNEQFF; cdr3_nt: TGTGCCAGCAGCTTAGCCCCTCGTCCCGGGGCCTACAATGAGCAGTTCTTC
cdr3_length: 14; d_call: TRBD1; v_call: TRBV7-9; clone_size: few; j_call: TRBJ2-1; cdr3_aa: CASSLADRNNEQFF; cdr3_nt: TGTGCCAGCAGCTTAGCGGACAGGAACAATGAGCAGTTCTTC
cdr3_length: 12; d_call: -; v_call: TRBV30; clone_size: few; j_call: TRBJ2-7; cdr3_aa: CAWSKGAYEQYF; cdr3_nt: TGTGCCTGGAGTAAGGGGGCCTACGAGCAGTACTTC
cdr3_length: 17; d_call: -; v_call: TRBV4-1; clone_size: few; j_call: TRBJ2-1; cdr3_aa: CASSQDRRSGPMHEQFF; cdr3_nt: TGCGCCAGCAGCCAAGATCGTAGGAGCGGGCCGATGCATGAGCAGTTCTTC
cdr3_length: 16; d_call: TRBD1; v_call: TRBV29-1; clone_size: many; j_call: TRBJ2-3; cdr3_aa: CSVGDRVSSLTDTQYF; cdr3_nt: TGCAGCGTCGGGGACAGGGTTTCGTCCCTTACAGATACGCAGTATTTT
cdr3_length: 17; d_call: -; v_call: TRBV20-1; clone_size: -; j_call: TRBJ1-5; cdr3_aa: CSAPWGGRVNSNQPQHF; cdr3_nt: TGCAGTGCTCCCTGGGGGGGTAGGGTCAATAGCAATCAGCCCCAGCATTTT
cdr3_length: 16; d_call: -; v_call: TRBV7-9; clone_size: -; j_call: TRBJ2-6; cdr3_aa: CASSSIGTAGANVLTF; cdr3_nt: TGTGCCAGCAGCTCAATCGGGACGGCTGGGGCCAACGTCCTGACTTTC
cdr3_length: 17; d_call: -; v_call: TRBV4-2; clone_size: few; j_call: TRBJ1-1; cdr3_aa: CASSQDLRFYGNTEAFF; cdr3_nt: TGTGCCAGCAGCCAAGATCTTAGGTTCTATGGCAACACTGAAGCTTTCTTT
cdr3_length: 16; d_call: -; v_call: TRBV2; clone_size: many; j_call: TRBJ2-1; cdr3_aa: CASGGIQGLLVNEQFF; cdr3_nt: TGTGCCAGCGGCGGCATCCAGGGTCTTCTGGTCAATGAGCAGTTCTTC